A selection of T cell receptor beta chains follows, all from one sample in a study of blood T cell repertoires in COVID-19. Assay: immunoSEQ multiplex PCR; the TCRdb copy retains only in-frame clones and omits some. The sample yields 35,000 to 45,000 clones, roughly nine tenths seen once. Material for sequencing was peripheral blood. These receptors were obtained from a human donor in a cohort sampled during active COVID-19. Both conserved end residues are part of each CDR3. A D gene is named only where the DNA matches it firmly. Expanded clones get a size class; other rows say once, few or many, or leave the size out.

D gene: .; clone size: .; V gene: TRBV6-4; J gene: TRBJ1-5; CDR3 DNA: TGTGCCAGCAGTGCAGGGGCCGGCAATCAGCCCCAGCATTTT; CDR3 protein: CASSAGAGNQPQHF
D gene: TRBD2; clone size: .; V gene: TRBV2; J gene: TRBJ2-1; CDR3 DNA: TGTGCCAGCAGTTATTCCGGACGGCGGGGGGTTTACAATGAGCAGTTCTTC; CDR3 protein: CASSYSGRRGVYNEQFF
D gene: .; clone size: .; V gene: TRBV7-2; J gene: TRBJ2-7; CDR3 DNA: TGTGCCAGCAGCAACGGACCGGGACAAAACTACGAGCAGTACTTC; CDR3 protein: CASSNGPGQNYEQYF
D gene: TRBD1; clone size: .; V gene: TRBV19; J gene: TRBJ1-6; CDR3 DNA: TGTGCCAGTAGTATAAATTGGGTTGGACAGGTCAATTCACCCCTCCACTTT; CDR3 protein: CASSINWVGQVNSPLHF
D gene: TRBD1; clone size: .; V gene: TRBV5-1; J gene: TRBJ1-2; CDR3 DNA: TGCGCCAGCAGCTATGGGACAGGGACGAACTATGGCTACACCTTC; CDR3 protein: CASSYGTGTNYGYTF
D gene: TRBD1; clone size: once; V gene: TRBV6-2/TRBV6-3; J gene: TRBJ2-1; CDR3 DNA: TGTGCCAGCAGTTTAGACAGGGGGAAAAGCTCCTACAATGAGCAGTTCTTC; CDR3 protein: CASSLDRGKSSYNEQFF
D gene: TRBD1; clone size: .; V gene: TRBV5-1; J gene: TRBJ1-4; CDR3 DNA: TGCGCCAGCAGCTGGGGGGGCGGGGCAGGGGGCGCGGTCGAAAAACTGTTTTTT; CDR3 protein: CASSWGGGAGGAVEKLFF
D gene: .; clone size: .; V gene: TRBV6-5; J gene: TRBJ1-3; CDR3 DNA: TGTGCCACCCCGCCGAGGGGGTACGGAAACACCATATATTTT; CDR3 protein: CATPPRGYGNTIYF
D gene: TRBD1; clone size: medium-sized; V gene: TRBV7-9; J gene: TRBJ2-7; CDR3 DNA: TGTGCCAGCAGCCCACAGGGGATTTCCTACGAGCAGTACTTC; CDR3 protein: CASSPQGISYEQYF
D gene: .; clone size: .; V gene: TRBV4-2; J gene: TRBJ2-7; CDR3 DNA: TGTGCCAGCAGCCAAGATCCCAACGAGCTCGAGCAGTACTTC; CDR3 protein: CASSQDPNELEQYF
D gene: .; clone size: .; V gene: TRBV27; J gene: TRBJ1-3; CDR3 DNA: TGTGCCAGCAGTTCCCATGGGGAGAGCTCTGGAAACACCATATATTTT; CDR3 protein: CASSSHGESSGNTIYF
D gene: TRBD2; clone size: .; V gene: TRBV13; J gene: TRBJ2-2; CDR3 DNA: TGTGCCAGCAGCCCCCGGACTAGCGGGAACACCGGGGAGCTGTTTTTT; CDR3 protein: CASSPRTSGNTGELFF
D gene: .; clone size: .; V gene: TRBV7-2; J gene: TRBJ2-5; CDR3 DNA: TGTGCCAGCAGCCCTGGGCCCCGCTGGCACCAAGAGACCCAGTACTTC; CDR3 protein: CASSPGPRWHQETQYF
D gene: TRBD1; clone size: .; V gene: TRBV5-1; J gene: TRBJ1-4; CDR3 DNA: TGCGCCAGCAGCCCCAGGGGGCAGGGCTTTGAAAAACTGTTTTTT; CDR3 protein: CASSPRGQGFEKLFF
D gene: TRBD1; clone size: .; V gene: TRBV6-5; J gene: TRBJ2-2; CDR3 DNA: TGTGCCAGCAGTAGGGACAGGGGTGGCACCGGGGAGCTGTTTTTT; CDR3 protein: CASSRDRGGTGELFF
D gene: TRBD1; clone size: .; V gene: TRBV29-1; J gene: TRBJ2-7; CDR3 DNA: TGCAGCGTGTTAGACCTCGGGACAGAAACCTACGAGCAGTACTTC; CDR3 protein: CSVLDLGTETYEQYF
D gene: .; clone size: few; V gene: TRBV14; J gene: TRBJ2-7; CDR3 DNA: TGTGCCAGCAGCCAAGAGGGGACTCGTACCTACGAGCAGTACTTC; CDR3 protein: CASSQEGTRTYEQYF
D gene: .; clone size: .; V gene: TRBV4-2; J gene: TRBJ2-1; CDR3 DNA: TGTGCCAGCAGCCAAGGTTACCGGGGCTACAATGAGCAGTTCTTC; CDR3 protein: CASSQGYRGYNEQFF
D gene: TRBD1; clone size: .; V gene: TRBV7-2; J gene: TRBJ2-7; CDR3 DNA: TGTGCCAGCAGCCTGCGACAGGGGGGGACCGAGCAGTACTTC; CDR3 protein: CASSLRQGGTEQYF
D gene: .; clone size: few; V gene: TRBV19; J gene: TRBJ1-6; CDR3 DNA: TGTGCTACCGGACAGCCCTATAATTCACCCCTCCACTTT; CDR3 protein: CATGQPYNSPLHF
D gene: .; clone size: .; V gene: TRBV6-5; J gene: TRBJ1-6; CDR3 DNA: TGTGCCAGCAGCAACGGTGTCCTCTCACCCCTCCACTTT; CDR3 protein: CASSNGVLSPLHF
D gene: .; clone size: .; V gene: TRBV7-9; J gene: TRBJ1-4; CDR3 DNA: TGTGCCAGCAGCTTAGCGTGGGGAGGGCTGGGTGAAAAACTGTTTTTT; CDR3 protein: CASSLAWGGLGEKLFF
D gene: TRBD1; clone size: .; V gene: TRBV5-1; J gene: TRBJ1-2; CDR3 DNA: TGCGCCTCAGGGGGAGAATATAACTATGGCTACACCTTC; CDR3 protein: CASGGEYNYGYTF
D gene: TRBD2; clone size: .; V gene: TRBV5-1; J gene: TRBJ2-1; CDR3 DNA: TGCGCCAGCAGCCCACGGACTAGCGCCTACAATGAGCAGTTCTTC; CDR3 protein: CASSPRTSAYNEQFF
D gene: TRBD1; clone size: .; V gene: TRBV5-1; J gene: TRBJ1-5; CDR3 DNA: TGCGCCAGCAGCCTAGGGACAGGTAATCAGCCCCAGCATTTT; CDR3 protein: CASSLGTGNQPQHF
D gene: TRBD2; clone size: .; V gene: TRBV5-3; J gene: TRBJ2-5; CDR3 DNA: TGTGCCAGAAGCTTGGAGGCGGGAGGGCATGAAGAGACCCAGTACTTC; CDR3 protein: CARSLEAGGHEETQYF
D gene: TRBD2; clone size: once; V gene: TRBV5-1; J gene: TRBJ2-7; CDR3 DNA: TGCGCCAGCAGCTTGAGTGAGACGGGCGGTCTAGCGGGACACGAGCAGTACTTC; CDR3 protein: CASSLSETGGLAGHEQYF
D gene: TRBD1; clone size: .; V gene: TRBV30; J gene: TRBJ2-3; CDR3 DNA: TGTGCCTGGAGAGGACAGGGGCTTTCCAATACGCAGTATTTT; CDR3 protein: CAWRGQGLSNTQYF
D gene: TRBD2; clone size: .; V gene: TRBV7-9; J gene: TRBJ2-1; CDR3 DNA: TGTGCCAGCAGCCCTACACTCGGGACTAGCGGATACAATGAGCAGTTCTTC; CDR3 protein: CASSPTLGTSGYNEQFF
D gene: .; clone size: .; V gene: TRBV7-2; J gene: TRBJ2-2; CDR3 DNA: TGTGCCAGCAGCTCACAACTCGACAGGATATGGACCGGGGAGCTGTTTTTT; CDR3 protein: CASSSQLDRIWTGELFF
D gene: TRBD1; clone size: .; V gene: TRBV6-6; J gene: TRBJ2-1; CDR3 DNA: TGTGCCAGCAGTTACCCAGGGGGCTCTAATGAGCAGTTCTTC; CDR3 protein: CASSYPGGSNEQFF
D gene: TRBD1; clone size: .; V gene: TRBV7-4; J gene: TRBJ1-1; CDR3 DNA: TGTGCCAGCTTCACATTGGGATTTCCAGGGGGCGTGGACACTGAAGCTTTCTTT; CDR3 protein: CASFTLGFPGGVDTEAFF
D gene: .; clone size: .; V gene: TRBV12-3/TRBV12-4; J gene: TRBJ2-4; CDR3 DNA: TGTGCCAGCAGTACCGGCGGCAAAAACATTCAGTACTTC; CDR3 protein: CASSTGGKNIQYF
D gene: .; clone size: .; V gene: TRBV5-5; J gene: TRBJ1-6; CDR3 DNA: TGTGCCAGCAGCTTCTCCTGGGCAGCCCGAAATTCACCCCTCCACTTT; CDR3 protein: CASSFSWAARNSPLHF
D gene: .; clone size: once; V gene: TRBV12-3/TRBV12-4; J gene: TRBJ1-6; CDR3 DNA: TGTGCCAGCCTGGCACAGGTTGGTTCACCCCTCCACTTT; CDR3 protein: CASLAQVGSPLHF
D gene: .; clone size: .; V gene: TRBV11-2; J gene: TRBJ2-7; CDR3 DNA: TGTGCCAGCACCTCGGACTCCGCCTACGAGCAGTACTTC; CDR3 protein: CASTSDSAYEQYF
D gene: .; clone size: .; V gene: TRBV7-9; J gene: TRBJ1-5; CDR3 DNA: TGTGCCAGCAGCTTGGCCTCTCCGCCCCAGCATTTT; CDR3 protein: CASSLASPPQHF
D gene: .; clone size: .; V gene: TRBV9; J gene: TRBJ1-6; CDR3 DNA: TGTGCCAGCAGTGCCAGCGGGGGTCGTAATTCACCCCTCCACTTT; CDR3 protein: CASSASGGRNSPLHF
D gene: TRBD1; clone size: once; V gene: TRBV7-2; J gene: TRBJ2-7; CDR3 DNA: TGTGCCAGCAGTTCCCCCCCGGGACAGGGAAACGAGCAGTACTTC; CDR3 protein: CASSSPPGQGNEQYF
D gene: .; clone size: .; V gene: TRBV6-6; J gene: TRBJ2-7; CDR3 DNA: TGTGCCAGCAACCCGGGCAGGGCCAACGAGCAGTACTTC; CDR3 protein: CASNPGRANEQYF
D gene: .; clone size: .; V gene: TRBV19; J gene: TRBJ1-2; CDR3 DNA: TGTGCCACCAGCAGACAGTTCTATGGCTACACCTTC; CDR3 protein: CATSRQFYGYTF